This T cell receptor beta chain was recovered during a study of blood T cell repertoires in COVID-19. Background on the study: Sites in the United States, Italy and Spain provided acute and convalescent COVID-19 samples. Sources were T cells, B-cell-depleted T cells, or PBMCs; the material itself was cDNA or gDNA.

Authors' analysis steps: It was from reference gene primer amplification that nucleated cell counts were estimated. Clones were read by immunoSEQ multiplex PCR, and TCRdb kept only the in-frame ones, dropping some. D and trimming were read from the DNA, whereas the V and J calls and clone size are those reported in that table. Of roughly 140,000 clones listed, about 88% are singletons. The sequenced material came from peripheral blood. The source of this sequence is a woman aged 70-85 years with acute or convalescent COVID-19.

Here the CDR3 reads CASSSGASNQPQHF. The CDR3 DNA sequence: TGTGCCAGCAGTTCGGGAGCGAGCAATCAGCCCCAGCATTTT. The chain carries TRBV6-5 and TRBJ1-5; the D is unclear. Germline CDR1 reads MNHEY; CDR2 reads SVGAGI. Trimming removed 4 bases at V and 1 base at J, with 8 bases between. The CDR3 runs to 14 residues.